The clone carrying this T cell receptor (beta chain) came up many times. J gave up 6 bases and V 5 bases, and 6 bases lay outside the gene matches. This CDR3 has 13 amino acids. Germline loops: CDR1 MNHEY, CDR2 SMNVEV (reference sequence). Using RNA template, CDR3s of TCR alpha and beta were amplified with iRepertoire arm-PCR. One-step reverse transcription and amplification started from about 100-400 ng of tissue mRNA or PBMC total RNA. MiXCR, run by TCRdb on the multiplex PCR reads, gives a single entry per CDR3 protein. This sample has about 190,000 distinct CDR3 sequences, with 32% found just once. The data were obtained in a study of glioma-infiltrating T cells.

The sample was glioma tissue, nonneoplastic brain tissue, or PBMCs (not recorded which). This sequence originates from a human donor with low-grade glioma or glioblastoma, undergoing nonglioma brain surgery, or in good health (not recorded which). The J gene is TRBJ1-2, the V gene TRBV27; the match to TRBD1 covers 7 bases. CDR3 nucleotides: TGTGCCAGCAGTGACCGGGACAGCCATGGCTACACCTTC. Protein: CASSDRDSHGYTF.